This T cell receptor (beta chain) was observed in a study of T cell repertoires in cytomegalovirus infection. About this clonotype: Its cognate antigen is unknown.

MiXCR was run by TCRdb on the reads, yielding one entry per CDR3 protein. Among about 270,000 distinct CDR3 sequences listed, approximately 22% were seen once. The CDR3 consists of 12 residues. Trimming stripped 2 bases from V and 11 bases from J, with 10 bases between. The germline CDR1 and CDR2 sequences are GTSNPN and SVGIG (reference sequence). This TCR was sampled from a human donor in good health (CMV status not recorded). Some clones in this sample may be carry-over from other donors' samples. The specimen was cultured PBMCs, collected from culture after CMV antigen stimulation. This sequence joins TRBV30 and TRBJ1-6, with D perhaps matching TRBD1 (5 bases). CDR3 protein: CAWSFGTPPLHF. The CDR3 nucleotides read TGTGCCTGGAGTTTCGGGACGCCACCCCTCCACTTT.